Given below is one T cell receptor (beta chain) in context. The record originates from a study of blood T cell repertoires in COVID-19. As originally analysed: Amplification of reference gene primers provided the estimated nucleated cell counts. Using immunoSEQ multiplex PCR, the repertoire was profiled, and TCRdb retains in-frame clones only, with some absent. That table supplies the V and J calls and clone size; D and trimming were determined from the DNA. The table has over 55,000 clones, about 91% seen once. This CDR3 has 15 amino acids. Looked up from germline, CDR1 is LNHDA and CDR2 is SQIVND (reference sequence). The trim removed 5 bases at V and 2 bases at J, leaving 8 bases unmatched.

The TCR was taken from a man between 60 and 75 years old with acute or convalescent COVID-19. Sequencing input: peripheral blood. The genes are TRBV19 and TRBJ2-7, with 8 bases aligning to TRBD1. The CDR3 loop is CASSEPGQATYEQYF. For the CDR3, the DNA is TGTGCCAGTAGTGAACCGGGACAGGCGACCTACGAGCAGTACTTC.